This T cell receptor beta chain was recovered during a study of PD-L1 blockade in urothelial cancer. Study at large: Males with bladder-origin urothelial cancer made up about 90% of the roughly 30 patients. Between 0 and 3 chemotherapy regimens preceded treatment for each patient.

Germline V gives CDR1 KGHSH, CDR2 LQKENI. The length of the CDR3 is 14 residues. Trimming cost V 2 bases and J 4 bases; bases outside gene matches: 2. Regarding the study as a whole: Pretreatment TCR clonality in blood under the median foretold superior survival.

Points on this clone: No antigen is known for it.

Spiked synthetic TCR analogs estimated absolute template abundance per PCR. The data were produced by immunoSEQ multiplex PCR, yet TCRdb's version contains in-frame clones alone and is incomplete. The sample yields more than 85,000 clones, about 89% seen once. This receptor was taken from a woman older than 75 with urothelial cancer. The chain combines TRBV18 with TRBJ1-1; 9 bases map to TRBD1. The sequenced sample was PBMCs, obtained around atezolizumab (anti-PD-L1) treatment. CDR3 bases: TGTGCCAGCTCACCAATGGACAGGGGCACTGAAGCTTTCTTT. Its protein is CASSPMDRGTEAFF.